This is a list of T cell receptor beta chains from one sample in a study of blood T cell repertoires in COVID-19. The table came from immunoSEQ multiplex PCR; TCRdb's copy has only in-frame clones and leaves some out. The sample lists approximately 25,000 clones, 82% occurring once. Sequencing was carried out using peripheral blood. The origin of the receptors is a human donor in a cohort sampled during active COVID-19. The CDR3 runs from the conserved cysteine through the conserved F or W. A D gene is named only where the DNA matches it firmly. Where a row states a size, it is once, few, many or the class of an expanded clone; other rows omit it.

j_call v_call d_call clone_size cdr3_nt cdr3_aa
TRBJ2-1 TRBV7-2 - few TGTGCGGGGCTGAATGAGCAGTTCTTC CAGLNEQFF
TRBJ2-7 TRBV18 - few TGTGCCAGCTCACCACTCCAATCCTCTAACGAGCAGTACTTC CASSPLQSSNEQYF
TRBJ1-5 TRBV12-5 - - TGTGCTAGTGCCCTGTTTGGCGGAGCACAAGCCCAGCATTTT CASALFGGAQAQHF
TRBJ2-5 TRBV4-2 TRBD2 - TGTGCCAGCAGCCGCGGGACTAGCGGGTATCAAGAGACCCAGTACTTC CASSRGTSGYQETQYF
TRBJ2-7 TRBV10-3 TRBD2 - TGTGCCAGGGAAGCGGGGGGGGTCTACGAGCAGTACTTC CAREAGGVYEQYF
TRBJ1-2 TRBV7-2 - once TGTGCCAGCACCGAACTGTCTGGCTACACCTTC CASTELSGYTF
TRBJ2-3 TRBV5-1 TRBD2 once TGCGCCAGCAGCCCAGTAGCGGGGGGCCGCGGATCAGATACGCAGTATTTT CASSPVAGGRGSDTQYF
TRBJ1-6 TRBV6-4 - - TGTGCCAGCAGTGAAGGGTCGGAGGGTAATTCACCCCTCCACTTT CASSEGSEGNSPLHF
TRBJ2-1 TRBV19 TRBD1 - TGTGCCAGTAGTACACTCGGCCGGGACAGGGGTTTCGGAAATGAGCAGTTCTTC CASSTLGRDRGFGNEQFF
TRBJ2-7 TRBV10-3 - - TGTGCCATCAGTAAGACAGACACCTACGAGCAGTACTTC CAISKTDTYEQYF
TRBJ2-7 TRBV7-2 TRBD1 medium-sized TGTGCCAGCAGCCCCCCTGGGGCAGGGGGCGTCTACGAGCAGTACTTC CASSPPGAGGVYEQYF
TRBJ2-7 TRBV6-6 TRBD1 - TGTGCCAGCAGTTTTCCACAGGGGTACGAGCAGTACTTC CASSFPQGYEQYF
TRBJ2-7 TRBV19 TRBD2 - TGTGCCAGTAGCGGCCTAGCGGAGCCCTACGAGCAGTACTTC CASSGLAEPYEQYF
TRBJ1-5 TRBV28 - - TGTGCCAGCAGTTCCTCTTCTCAGCCCCAGCATTTT CASSSSSQPQHF
TRBJ2-3 TRBV24-1 TRBD2 - TGTGCCACCAGTGACCGGACTAGCGGGAGGGTCACAGATACGCAGTATTTT CATSDRTSGRVTDTQYF
TRBJ2-7 TRBV30 TRBD2 - TGTGCCTGGAGCCAGGGACTACTCTCCCGTTACGAGCAGTACTTC CAWSQGLLSRYEQYF
TRBJ1-2 TRBV27 TRBD1 - TGTGCCAGCAGTTTGGAACAGGGGCCGATTAACTATGGCTACACCTTC CASSLEQGPINYGYTF
TRBJ2-7 TRBV7-2 - - TGTGCCAGCAGCGATCCAGGGCTCGACGAGCAGTACTTC CASSDPGLDEQYF
TRBJ2-1 TRBV29-1 TRBD1 - TGCAGCGTTGCACAGGGGGCTGCCAATGAGCAGTTCTTC CSVAQGAANEQFF
TRBJ1-1 TRBV7-2 TRBD1 - TGTGCCAGCAGCGTGTACAGGGGAGACACTGAAGCTTTCTTT CASSVYRGDTEAFF
TRBJ2-6 TRBV24-1 - - TGTGCCACCAGTGATCCCTCGGGGTTGGGTATTGGGGCCAACGTCCTGACTTTC CATSDPSGLGIGANVLTF
TRBJ2-1 TRBV5-3 - - TGTGCCAGACAGGGAAGTGAGCAGTTCTTC CARQGSEQFF
TRBJ2-7 TRBV4-3 TRBD1 - TGCGCCAGCAGCCAAGAGGGAGACTGGGGGACAGGGGTCGAGCAGTACTTC CASSQEGDWGTGVEQYF
TRBJ2-1 TRBV2 TRBD1 - TGTGCCAGCAGTGAATTCTTCTCGGGACAGGGGACTAATGAGCAGTTCTTC CASSEFFSGQGTNEQFF
TRBJ2-5 TRBV6-2/TRBV6-3 TRBD2 - TGTGCCAGCAGTTATATGTCCAAATATACGGGGGGGCCCAAGACCCAGTACTTC CASSYMSKYTGGPKTQYF
TRBJ1-6 TRBV19 - - TGTGCCAGTAGTTTACAACAGACCCATAATTCACCCCTCCACTTT CASSLQQTHNSPLHF
TRBJ2-7 TRBV6-5 - - TGTGCCAGCAGGCACCGGGACTCCCCGGGGGAGCAGTACTTC CASRHRDSPGEQYF
TRBJ2-5 TRBV5-1 TRBD1 - TGCGCCAGCAGCCCGGGGGACAGGGGGCTGTACCAAGAGACCCAGTACTTC CASSPGDRGLYQETQYF
TRBJ2-7 TRBV10-2 TRBD1 - TGCGCCAGCAGACTGGCAGGGGGCATCGACGAGCAGTACTTC CASRLAGGIDEQYF
TRBJ2-7 TRBV6-5 TRBD2 - TGTGCCAGCAGTTACGGGACTAGCGGGAGATCCTACGAGCAGTACTTC CASSYGTSGRSYEQYF
TRBJ2-1 TRBV7-9 TRBD2 - TGTGCCAGCAGCCCGTCTAGCGGTAGCTCCTACAATGAGCAGTTCTTC CASSPSSGSSYNEQFF
TRBJ2-1 TRBV19 TRBD2 once TGTGCCAGTAGTTTGGGGCTAGCGGCGGGGGGAAATGAGCAGTTCTTC CASSLGLAAGGNEQFF
TRBJ2-7 TRBV14 TRBD1 - TGTGCCAGCAGCCGGGACAGGGCCTACGAGCAGTACTTC CASSRDRAYEQYF
TRBJ2-2 TRBV9 - - TGTGCCAGCAGCGCAAAATCCGGGGAGCTGTTTTTT CASSAKSGELFF
TRBJ2-3 TRBV6-1 - - TGTGCCAGCAGTGAAAGGGGGGGGGTATCCCCAGATACGCAGTATTTT CASSERGGVSPDTQYF
TRBJ1-6 TRBV10-2 - - TGCGCCGGGGGGGGGCCAGATTCACCCCTCCACTTT CAGGGPDSPLHF
TRBJ2-3 TRBV11-3 TRBD2 - TGTGCCAGCAGCCCGCCCCTTAGCGGGTACACAGATACGCAGTATTTT CASSPPLSGYTDTQYF
TRBJ1-2 TRBV6-5 - - TGTGCCAGCAAAGGGGCGAGGAACAGGGCGACCGGCTACACCTTC CASKGARNRATGYTF
TRBJ2-6 TRBV28 - once TGTGCCAGCAGACCCGCGGGGTCTGGGGCCAACGTCCTGACTTTC CASRPAGSGANVLTF
TRBJ2-3 TRBV10-3 TRBD2 - TGTGCCATCGCTAGCGGGGGGGTAAGCACAGATACGCAGTATTTT CAIASGGVSTDTQYF
TRBJ1-2 TRBV6-5 TRBD1 - TGTGCCAGCAGTTACGGGCCGGGACAGGGGGCATTCGGCTACACCTTC CASSYGPGQGAFGYTF
TRBJ2-7 TRBV4-2 TRBD1 - TGTGCCAGCAGCCAGTCCGGGACAGGGGTCTTTTCCGAGCAGTACTTC CASSQSGTGVFSEQYF